These T cell receptor beta chains were read from a single sample in a study of cytomegalovirus exposure and HLA in healthy donors. The data were produced by immunoSEQ multiplex PCR, yet TCRdb's version contains in-frame clones alone and is incomplete. The table lists nearly 200,000 clones, with 0.74% in the top ten. The sample was PBMCs. These receptors were taken from a boy under 18 in good health and CMV-seronegative. Each CDR3 is given with its conserved first and last residue. The order of the fields is J gene, V gene, CDR3 protein.

J gene: TRBJ2-7
V gene: TRBV11-3
CDR3 protein: CASSPRRTGTYEQYF

J gene: TRBJ1-4
V gene: TRBV7-8
CDR3 protein: CASSLGQGYEKLFF

J gene: TRBJ2-5
V gene: TRBV6-5
CDR3 protein: CASSSQRVQTQYF

J gene: TRBJ1-2
V gene: TRBV7-3
CDR3 protein: CASSPVGGSYGYTF

J gene: TRBJ1-4
V gene: TRBV4-1
CDR3 protein: CASSQDGGLGALGANEKLFF

J gene: TRBJ2-3
V gene: TRBV6-4
CDR3 protein: CASSDSNGGGTDTQYF

J gene: TRBJ2-5
V gene: TRBV9
CDR3 protein: CASSGRSSVSQETQYF

J gene: .
V gene: TRBV6-5
CDR3 protein: CASSYAGTGYEQYF

J gene: TRBJ2-7
V gene: TRBV5-1
CDR3 protein: CASRLTREAEQYF

J gene: TRBJ1-5
V gene: TRBV27
CDR3 protein: CASSPILGGGSNQPQHF

J gene: TRBJ1-6
V gene: TRBV30
CDR3 protein: CAWTLRRDNSPLHF

J gene: TRBJ2-5
V gene: TRBV4-1
CDR3 protein: CASSPGPGGKEYF

J gene: TRBJ1-1
V gene: TRBV7-9
CDR3 protein: CASSLQRHGGSEAFF

J gene: TRBJ2-7
V gene: TRBV6-5
CDR3 protein: CASRTGTVGPYEQYF

J gene: TRBJ1-2
V gene: TRBV6-1
CDR3 protein: CASRETGNYGYTF

J gene: TRBJ2-7
V gene: TRBV19
CDR3 protein: CASSMGQGVYEQYF

J gene: TRBJ1-5
V gene: TRBV21-1
CDR3 protein: CASSTRTGPHSNQPQHF

J gene: TRBJ1-2
V gene: TRBV5-1
CDR3 protein: CASSLLGGDYGYTF

J gene: TRBJ2-3
V gene: TRBV15
CDR3 protein: CATGSGGISTDTQYF

J gene: TRBJ1-1
V gene: TRBV11-1
CDR3 protein: CASSQAVTEAFF

J gene: TRBJ1-2
V gene: TRBV29-1
CDR3 protein: CSVDGRRNYGYTF

J gene: TRBJ2-7
V gene: TRBV2
CDR3 protein: CASRSTLTEYEQYF

J gene: TRBJ2-1
V gene: TRBV9
CDR3 protein: CASSGLAGREQFF

J gene: TRBJ2-4
V gene: TRBV30
CDR3 protein: CACISGGPGIQYF

J gene: TRBJ2-5
V gene: TRBV4-2
CDR3 protein: CASSRAIGLAGRGETQYF

J gene: TRBJ2-7
V gene: TRBV9
CDR3 protein: CASSGNYEQYF

J gene: TRBJ1-5
V gene: TRBV27
CDR3 protein: CASSSGRRQPQHF

J gene: TRBJ2-1
V gene: TRBV6-4
CDR3 protein: CASITSGGADEQFF

J gene: TRBJ1-5
V gene: TRBV19
CDR3 protein: CASSATGGANQPQHF

J gene: TRBJ2-3
V gene: TRBV7-2
CDR3 protein: CASSLTLASTDTQYF

J gene: TRBJ1-2
V gene: TRBV7-8
CDR3 protein: CTSSPNGAQGLNYGYTF

J gene: TRBJ2-2
V gene: TRBV6-1
CDR3 protein: CASILTGNTGELFF

J gene: TRBJ2-1
V gene: TRBV19
CDR3 protein: CASSYGGPVYNEQFF

J gene: TRBJ2-5
V gene: TRBV19
CDR3 protein: CASSIEKGRGETQYF

J gene: TRBJ2-3
V gene: TRBV5-4
CDR3 protein: CASRIDRVDTQYF

J gene: TRBJ1-5
V gene: TRBV18
CDR3 protein: CASSQSPRDQPQHF

J gene: TRBJ2-1
V gene: TRBV6-6
CDR3 protein: CACTSDISYNEQFF